The next 5 T cell receptor beta chains were all read from a single sample in a study of blood T cells in healthy people across ages. Primers used in a second PCR of roughly 6 to 11 cycles were a sample-barcoded 5' primer and a J-beta primer mix. Via MiXCR, TCRdb re-called the 5' RACE reads, giving one row per CDR3 protein. The data contain about 1.4 million distinct CDR3 sequences, approximately 60% of them singletons. Sequenced material: blood. The source of these receptors is a man aged 18 to 29 in good health.

J is TRBJ2-1 and V is TRBV7-2; 7 positions agree with TRBD2. Germline-derived CDR1 and CDR2 are SGHTA and FQGNSA. V lost 1 base and J lost 10; bases outside the gene matches: 13. The CDR3 sequence is 16 residues long. The CDR3 sequence is CASSLVGGGSAEEQFF. CDR3 bases: TGTGCCAGCAGCTTAGTGGGGGGGGGTTCGGCGGAGGAGCAGTTCTTC.

This rearrangement joins TRBV30 to TRBJ2-3; 13 bases match TRBD2. Germline V gene lookup returns CDR1 GTSNPN and CDR2 SVGIG (reference sequence). The CDR3 runs 16 residues. V trimming: 1 base; J trimming: 5 bases; junction bases outside the gene matches: 6. CDR3: CAWSGGLAGAGDTQYF. CDR3 in DNA: TGTGCCTGGAGTGGCGGACTAGCGGGAGCGGGAGATACGCAGTATTTT.

The J gene is TRBJ2-4, the V gene TRBV10-3; 10 positions agree with TRBD2. The J call may be wrong; the DNA end is better matched by TRBJ2-7. Germline CDR1 is ENHRY and CDR2 is SYGVKD. The CDR3 loop spans 15 amino acids. The CDR3 region is CAISVGSGRSYEQYF. The CDR3 nucleotides read TGTGCCATCAGTGTCGGTAGCGGGAGGTCCTACGAGCAGTACTTC.

The chain carries TRBV4-2 and TRBJ2-3, with no clear D. Trimming stripped 1 base from V and 6 bases from J, with 8 bases between. The CDR3 has 13 residues. Germline CDR1 reads LGHNA; CDR2 reads YNFKEQ. The chain's CDR3 is CASSQGHGDTQYF. The CDR3 nucleotides read TGTGCCAGCAGCCAAGGCCATGGGGATACGCAGTATTTT.

The chain recombines TRBV27 with TRBJ2-7; D uncertain. The germline V gene encodes CDR1 MNHEY and CDR2 SMNVEV (reference sequence). Trimming removed 0 bases from V and 4 bases from J, with 7 bases in between. This CDR3 spans 13 amino acids. The CDR3 region is CASSLSQVYEQYF. For the CDR3, the DNA is TGTGCCAGCAGTTTATCGCAGGTGTACGAGCAGTACTTC.